What follows is one T cell receptor beta chain and its context. There is no known antigen for this receptor. Qualities for individual bases were not recorded, and no much larger clone is one base off. For sorting, cells were stained with anti-CD3, anti-CD4, anti-CD8 and a Vbeta20 antibody from the IOTest Beta Mark kit and sorted on a FACSAria III to a purity above 99%. Peripheral blood was collected in sodium heparin tubes and mononuclear cells were isolated by Ficoll-Paque PLUS density gradient centrifugation. Before TCRbeta deep sequencing, the CD4+ Vbeta20+, CD4+ Vbeta20-, and CD8+ T cell fractions were FACS-sorted. From its cysteine to its phenylalanine, the CDR3 spans 15 amino acids. Only the CDR3 DNA stays, 45 bases, in frame from base 1. V loses 6 bases, J loses 4 bases, and the germline ends lie 18 bases apart. Looking up the germline V gene (reference sequence) yields CDR1 LNHDA and CDR2 SQIVND.

The data are from a study of somatic mutations in T cells in chronic GVHD (TCRdb year 2020). Genomic DNA was isolated and then used for TCRbeta deep sequencing. TCRbeta CDR3 sequencing and initial data processing were performed with the immunoSEQ assay as a commercial service. The authors processed their data as follows. Reads were demultiplexed, adapter and primer sequences were removed, similar clones were merged by frequency-ratio clustering, and V, D, J genes were annotated with IMGT. TCRdb took over this immuneACCESS table, retaining in-frame rearrangements with V and J assigned. Such tables are incomplete; in checked studies, under half of the missing clones stem from an unresolved V gene, and the remainder is unexplained. The DNA was the basis for D and trimming; V, J and clone size are from that table. A total of 13,000 or so clones appear in this sample, more than 75% of them only once. The top ten hold 32% of the sample.

The clonotype comes from a male patient aged 45-60 years with chronic graft-versus-host disease. After a transplant, some T cells may be the graft donor's own cells. This chain is built from TRBV19 and TRBJ2-5, and possibly TRBD1, on 6 matching bases. Specimen: Vbeta20-negative CD4+ T cells from blood. The cell subset or site label, as the study defines it: CD4+ T cells sorted as TCR Vbeta20 negative by flow cytometry. DNA sequence: TGTGCCAGTAGCGAAGACCAAGGCAGGGGAGAGACCCAGTACTTC. This encodes CASSEDQGRGETQYF.